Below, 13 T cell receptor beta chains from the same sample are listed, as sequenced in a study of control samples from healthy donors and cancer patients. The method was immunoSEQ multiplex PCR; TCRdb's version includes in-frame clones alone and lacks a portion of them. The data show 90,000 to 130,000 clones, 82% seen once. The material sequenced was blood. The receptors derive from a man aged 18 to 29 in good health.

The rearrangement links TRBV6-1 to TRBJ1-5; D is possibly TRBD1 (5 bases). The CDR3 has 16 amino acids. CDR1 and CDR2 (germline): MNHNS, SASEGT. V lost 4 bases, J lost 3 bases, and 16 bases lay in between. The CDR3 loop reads CASSALGGSNNQPQHF. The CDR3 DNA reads TGTGCCAGCAGTGCCTTGGGGGGGTCGAACAATCAGCCCCAGCATTTT.

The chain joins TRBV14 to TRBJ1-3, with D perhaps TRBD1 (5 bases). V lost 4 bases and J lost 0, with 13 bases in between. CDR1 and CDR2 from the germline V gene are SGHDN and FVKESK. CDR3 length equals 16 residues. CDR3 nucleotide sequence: TGTGCCAGCAGCCCCCGGAACAGGATCTCTGGAAACACCATATATTTT. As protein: CASSPRNRISGNTIYF.

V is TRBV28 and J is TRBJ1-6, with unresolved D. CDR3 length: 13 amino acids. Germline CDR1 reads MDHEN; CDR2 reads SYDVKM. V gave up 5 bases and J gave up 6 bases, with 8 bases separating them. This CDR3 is CASSKHPNSPLHF. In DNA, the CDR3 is TGTGCCAGCAGTAAACATCCTAATTCACCCCTCCACTTT.

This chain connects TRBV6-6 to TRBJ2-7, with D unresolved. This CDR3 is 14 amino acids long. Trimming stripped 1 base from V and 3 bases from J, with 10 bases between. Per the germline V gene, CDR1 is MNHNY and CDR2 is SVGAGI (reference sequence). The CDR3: CASSYFIDGYEQYF. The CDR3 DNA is TGTGCCAGCAGTTACTTCATCGACGGCTACGAGCAGTACTTC.

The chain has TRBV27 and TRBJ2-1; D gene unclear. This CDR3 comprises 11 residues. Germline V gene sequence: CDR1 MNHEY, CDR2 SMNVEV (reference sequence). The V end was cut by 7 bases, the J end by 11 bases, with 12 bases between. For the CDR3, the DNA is TGTGCCAGCAAATACGGACCGAAGCAGTTCTTC. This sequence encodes CASKYGPKQFF.

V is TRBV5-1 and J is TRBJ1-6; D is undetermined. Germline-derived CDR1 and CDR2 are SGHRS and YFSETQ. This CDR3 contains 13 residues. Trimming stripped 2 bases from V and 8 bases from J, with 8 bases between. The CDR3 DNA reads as TGCGCCAGCAGCTTATACACGGATTCACCCCTCCACTTT. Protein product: CASSLYTDSPLHF.

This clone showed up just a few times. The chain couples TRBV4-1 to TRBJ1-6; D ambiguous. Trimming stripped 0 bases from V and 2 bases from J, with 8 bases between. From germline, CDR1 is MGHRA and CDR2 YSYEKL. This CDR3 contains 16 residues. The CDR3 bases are TGCGCCAGCAGCCAAGATCCGGGCCCCTATAATTCACCCCTCCACTTT. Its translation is CASSQDPGPYNSPLHF.

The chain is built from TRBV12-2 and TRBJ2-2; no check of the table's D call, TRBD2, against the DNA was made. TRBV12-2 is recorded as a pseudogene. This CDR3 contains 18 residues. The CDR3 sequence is CASRSLLAGSSNTGELFF. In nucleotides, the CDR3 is TGTGCAAGTCGCTCATTACTAGCGGGGTCCTCGAACACCGGGGAGCTGTTTTTT.

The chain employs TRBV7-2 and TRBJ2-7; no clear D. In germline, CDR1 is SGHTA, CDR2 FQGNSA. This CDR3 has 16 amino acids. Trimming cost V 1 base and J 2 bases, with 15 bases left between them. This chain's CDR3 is CASSLGSIGTAYEQYF. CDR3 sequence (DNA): TGTGCCAGCAGCTTAGGGTCAATAGGCACCGCCTACGAGCAGTACTTC.

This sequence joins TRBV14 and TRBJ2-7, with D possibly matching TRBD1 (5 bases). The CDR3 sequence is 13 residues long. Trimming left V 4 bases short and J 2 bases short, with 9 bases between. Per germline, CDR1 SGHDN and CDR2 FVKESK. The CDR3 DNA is TGTGCCAGCAGCCCCTGGGGCCCCTACGAGCAGTACTTC. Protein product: CASSPWGPYEQYF.

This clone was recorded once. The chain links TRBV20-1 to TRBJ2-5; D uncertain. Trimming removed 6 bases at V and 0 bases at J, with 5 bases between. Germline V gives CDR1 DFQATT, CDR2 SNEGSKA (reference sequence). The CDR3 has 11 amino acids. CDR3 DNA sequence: TGCAGTGCCAGGTACCAAGAGACCCAGTACTTC. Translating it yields CSARYQETQYF.

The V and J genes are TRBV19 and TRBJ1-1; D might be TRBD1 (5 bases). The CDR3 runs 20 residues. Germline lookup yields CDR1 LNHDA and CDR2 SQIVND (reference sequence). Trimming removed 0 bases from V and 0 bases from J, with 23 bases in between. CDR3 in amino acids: CASSIESLWAGRLMNTEAFF. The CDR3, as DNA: TGTGCCAGTAGTATAGAAAGCTTGTGGGCAGGGAGACTGATGAACACTGAAGCTTTCTTT.

The CDR3 DNA is TGTGCCAGCAGCCGCTTCAGTGGGGTGGGCTACGAGCAGTACTTC. Its translation is CASSRFSGVGYEQYF. This chain joins TRBV14 and TRBJ2-7; D gene unclear. Germline CDR1 is SGHDN and CDR2 is FVKESK. V was cut by 4 bases and J by 3 bases, with 16 bases left in between. CDR3 length equals 15 residues.